The entry below describes one TCR beta chain. This record comes from a study of blood T cell repertoires in COVID-19. Study summary: The samples span acute and convalescent COVID-19 from the United States, Italy and Spain. PBMCs, B-cell-depleted T cells, or T cells were the source of the cDNA or gDNA that made up the material.

The CDR3 extends over 14 amino acids. J was trimmed by 5 bases and V by 8 bases; bases with no gene match: 8. Looked up from germline, CDR1 is MNHEY and CDR2 is SMNVEV (reference sequence). In the original workflow: Nucleated cell number was recorded as an estimate derived from reference gene primer amplification. The method was immunoSEQ multiplex PCR; TCRdb's version includes in-frame clones alone and lacks a portion of them. V, J and clone size derive from that table, while D and trimming were established from the DNA sequence. The sample includes around 60,000 clones, 75% to 90% of them seen just once.

The specimen was peripheral blood. This TCR came from a woman at least 80 years old with acute or convalescent COVID-19. The chain recombines TRBV27 with TRBJ2-2, with TRBD1 identical over 7 bases. Here the CDR3 DNA reads TGTGCCAGCCGTCGACAGGGAAGTACCGGGGAGCTGTTTTTT. This codes for CASRRQGSTGELFF.